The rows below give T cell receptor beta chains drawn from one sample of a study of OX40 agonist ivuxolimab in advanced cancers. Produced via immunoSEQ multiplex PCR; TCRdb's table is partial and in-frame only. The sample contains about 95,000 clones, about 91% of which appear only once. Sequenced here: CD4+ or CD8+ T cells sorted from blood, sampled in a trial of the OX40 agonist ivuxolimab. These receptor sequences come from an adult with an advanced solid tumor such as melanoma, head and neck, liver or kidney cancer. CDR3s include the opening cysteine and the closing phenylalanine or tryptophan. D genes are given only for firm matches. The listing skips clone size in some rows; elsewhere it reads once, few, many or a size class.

TGCGCCAGCAGCTTGCCCGGTACAGATACGCAGTATTTT,CASSLPGTDTQYF,NA,NA,TRBJ2-3,TRBV5-1
TGCGCCAGCAGCCAAGTCGTGTCAGCCGCCAACTATGGCTACACCTTC,CASSQVVSAANYGYTF,NA,NA,TRBJ1-2,TRBV4-1
TGTGCCAGCAGGGATACAGGTTCCTACGAGGGGGCTTTCTTT,CASRDTGSYEGAFF,NA,NA,TRBJ1-1,TRBV6-1
TGTGCCAGCAGCTTACGCGGACAGGGCTCTTCTAGCACAGATACGCAGTATTTT,CASSLRGQGSSSTDTQYF,NA,TRBD1,TRBJ2-3,TRBV7-9
TGTGCCAGCAGTTCCCTACAGAGCGCTAACTATGGCTACACCTTC,CASSSLQSANYGYTF,NA,NA,TRBJ1-2,TRBV6-6
TGTGCCATCAGTTCCGTAGGGACAGTGATCAATGAGCAGTTCTTC,CAISSVGTVINEQFF,NA,TRBD1,TRBJ2-1,TRBV10-3
TGTGCCAGCAGTACCATGACAGGGATCTATGGCTACACCTTC,CASSTMTGIYGYTF,NA,TRBD1,TRBJ1-2,TRBV2
TGCGCCAGCAGTACTAGCGGGAGTGTCGGCGGGGAGCTGTTTTTT,CASSTSGSVGGELFF,NA,TRBD2,TRBJ2-2,TRBV10-1
TGTGCCAGCAGCCAAGATTTGGGGCTAGCCGCCTACGAGCAGTACTTC,CASSQDLGLAAYEQYF,NA,NA,TRBJ2-7,TRBV4-2
TGTGCCAGCAGCTGGTCAGGGGATCGAAGCTACACCTTC,CASSWSGDRSYTF,NA,NA,TRBJ1-2,TRBV7-9
TGTGCCAGCTCACCTCCGACCGCACAAGAGACCCAGTACTTC,CASSPPTAQETQYF,NA,NA,TRBJ2-5,TRBV18
TGTGCCAGCAGTGAACCCCCGGGAAACACCATATATTTT,CASSEPPGNTIYF,NA,NA,TRBJ1-3,TRBV6-1
TGCGCCAGCAGCCCGTCCAGGGCAAGAGGCAATCAGCCCCAGCATTTT,CASSPSRARGNQPQHF,few,NA,TRBJ1-5,TRBV4-1
TGTGCCAGTAAGGTCGAGGGGGCCCACTACGAGCAGTACTTC,CASKVEGAHYEQYF,NA,TRBD1,TRBJ2-7,TRBV19
TGTGCCAGCTCACAAGGCGGTGGCATGAACACTGAAGCTTTCTTT,CASSQGGGMNTEAFF,NA,NA,TRBJ1-1,TRBV18
TGTGCCAGTAAGACTCAGGGGACGAGCACCGGGGAGCTGTTTTTT,CASKTQGTSTGELFF,NA,NA,TRBJ2-2,TRBV19
TGTGCCTGGAGTGTACTCACAGGTTACACCGGGGAGCTGTTTTTT,CAWSVLTGYTGELFF,few,NA,TRBJ2-2,TRBV30
TGCGCCAGCAGCCAAGATCATGGGGGGGGCTATGGCTACACCTTC,CASSQDHGGGYGYTF,NA,NA,TRBJ1-2,TRBV4-3
TGCGCCAGCAGGCCTACAGGGTTTAAAGAGACCCAGTACTTC,CASRPTGFKETQYF,NA,NA,TRBJ2-5,TRBV5-1
TGTGCCAGCAGCTTAGCTCGGTTTGGTGAGAAACTGTTTTTT,CASSLARFGEKLFF,NA,NA,TRBJ1-4,TRBV7-9
TGCGCCAGCAGCTCTGGACGCCCCCGGCCCTCTGAAGCTTTCTTT,CASSSGRPRPSEAFF,NA,NA,TRBJ1-1,TRBV5-1
TGTGCCAGCAGCTTCAATTGGGGTTCGAACACTGAAGCTTTCTTT,CASSFNWGSNTEAFF,NA,NA,TRBJ1-1,TRBV5-4
TGCGCCAGCAGCGTGACTAGCGATCGGAGCACAGATACGCAGTATTTT,CASSVTSDRSTDTQYF,NA,TRBD2,TRBJ2-3,TRBV5-1
TGTGCCAGCAGCCCACCCGCATGGGGCGGGACGGTATACGAGCAGTACTTC,CASSPPAWGGTVYEQYF,NA,NA,TRBJ2-7,TRBV7-9
TGTGCCAGCAGCTTAGCAACGGGGGTATGGGAGACCCAGTACTTC,CASSLATGVWETQYF,NA,NA,TRBJ2-5,TRBV7-9
TGTGCCAGCAGTGCCGCGGATACGCAGTATTTT,CASSAADTQYF,NA,NA,TRBJ2-3,TRBV28
TGTGCCAGCAGCAAAGAAAGTGGGGAAGTGACTAGCGGGAAATCATTATACAATGAGCAGTTCTTC,CASSKESGEVTSGKSLYNEQFF,NA,NA,TRBJ2-1,TRBV21-1
TGCGCCAGCAGCCAAGGAACGGGAGTCTACAATGAGCAGTTCTTC,CASSQGTGVYNEQFF,few,NA,TRBJ2-1,TRBV4-1
TGTGCCAGCAGTTTCGACAGCAACTCTGGGGCCAACGTCCTGACTTTC,CASSFDSNSGANVLTF,NA,NA,TRBJ2-6,TRBV28
TGTGCCAGTGGGACTAGCGGGATCCGCGAGCAGTACTTC,CASGTSGIREQYF,NA,TRBD2,TRBJ2-7,TRBV14
TGTGCCAGCAGTTCCGGGACCCACTACGAGCAGTACTTC,CASSSGTHYEQYF,NA,NA,TRBJ2-7,TRBV28
TGTGCCAGCAGCTTTATCAACAGCTACGAGCAGTACTTC,CASSFINSYEQYF,NA,NA,TRBJ2-7,TRBV11-2
TGTGCCAGCAGATCCAGGGGCGAAGCTTTCTTT,CASRSRGEAFF,once,NA,TRBJ1-1,TRBV28
TGTGCCAGCAGCTTCCTTACTAGCGGGAGCCTCACAGATACGCAGTATTTT,CASSFLTSGSLTDTQYF,once,TRBD2,TRBJ2-3,TRBV11-2
TGTGCCAGCAGTAATGGGGACAGTTTGAACACTGAAGCTTTCTTT,CASSNGDSLNTEAFF,NA,TRBD1,TRBJ1-1,TRBV27
TGCAGCGTGACCGGCTCAAGGGGGGGAACTTCCTACAATGAGCAGTTCTTC,CSVTGSRGGTSYNEQFF,NA,NA,TRBJ2-1,TRBV29-1
TGTGCCAGCAATACCGGGCCGGAGGGCTACACCTTC,CASNTGPEGYTF,NA,NA,TRBJ1-2,TRBV2
TGTGCCAGCAGTTACAGGGGTGGCAATCAGCCCCAGCATTTT,CASSYRGGNQPQHF,NA,NA,TRBJ1-5,TRBV6-5
TGTGCCAGCAGCGTAGCGGGAGAAGATACGCAGTATTTT,CASSVAGEDTQYF,NA,NA,TRBJ2-3,TRBV9
TGTGCCAGCAGTCCAGGGCCCGGAGGAACTGAAGCTTTCTTT,CASSPGPGGTEAFF,NA,NA,TRBJ1-1,TRBV28
TGTGCCTGGTCAGGGGGAGTGGGCTACGAGCAGTACTTC,CAWSGGVGYEQYF,NA,TRBD1,TRBJ2-7,TRBV30
TGTGCCAGCAGCTTTAAGAGGCTAGCGGGTTTCAATGAGCAGTTCTTC,CASSFKRLAGFNEQFF,NA,TRBD2,TRBJ2-1,TRBV7-8
TGTGCCATCAGAGACCATGGGGGGCCCCAAGAGACCCAGTACTTC,CAIRDHGGPQETQYF,NA,NA,TRBJ2-5,TRBV10-3
TGTGCCAGCAGCCAAGGAGACAGGGCCGAAAAACTGTTTTTT,CASSQGDRAEKLFF,NA,TRBD1,TRBJ1-4,TRBV14
TGTGCCAGCAGCTTAAATTCTCAGGGAGGTTCCGAGCAGTACTTC,CASSLNSQGGSEQYF,NA,NA,TRBJ2-7,TRBV7-3
TGCAGCGTCCGGGCCCTCGATGAGCAGTTCTTC,CSVRALDEQFF,NA,NA,TRBJ2-1,TRBV29-1
TGCGCCAGCAGCCTCTTACTCTCCGACAAGGCCGGGGAGCTGTTTTTT,CASSLLLSDKAGELFF,NA,NA,TRBJ2-2,TRBV4-3
TGTGCCAGCAGAGGACGAATCACAGATACGCAGTATTTT,CASRGRITDTQYF,NA,NA,TRBJ2-3,TRBV6-4
TGTGCCAGCAGCGACCGACTAGTCACAGATACGCAGTATTTT,CASSDRLVTDTQYF,NA,NA,TRBJ2-3,TRBV7-2
TGTGCCAGCAGCGCTGGAACACTAGCGGGGAGAGCAGATACGCAGTATTTT,CASSAGTLAGRADTQYF,NA,TRBD2,TRBJ2-3,TRBV9
TGTGCCAGCAGTTCTAGGGGGCTCGGCAATCAGCCCCAGCATTTT,CASSSRGLGNQPQHF,NA,TRBD1,TRBJ1-5,TRBV27
TGTGCCAGCTCAGCACTGGGGAAGGAGCAGTTCTTC,CASSALGKEQFF,NA,NA,TRBJ2-1,TRBV18
TGTGCCAGCAGCTTGGGAAGTCACGCGAACACCGGGGAGCTGTTTTTT,CASSLGSHANTGELFF,NA,NA,TRBJ2-2,TRBV5-8
TGTGCCAGCACCATAAGCCCCAATCAGCCCCAGCATTTT,CASTISPNQPQHF,NA,NA,TRBJ1-5,TRBV28